Sequencing of this TCR beta chain was carried out in a study of T-cell reconstitution after alpha-beta-depleted transplantation in children (dated by TCRdb to about 2016). Concerning the study at large: T-cell immune reconstitution after TCRalphabeta/CD19-depleted allogeneic hematopoietic cell transplantation in children was quantitatively tracked in the study by means of TCR repertoire profiling. Results the study describes overall, beyond this receptor: Apparently early alphabetaT-cell count recovery about two months after transplant reportedly relied on only several hundred rapidly expanded clones derived from non-depleted graft cells. In some patients, high TCRbeta diversity at day 60 was attributed to recipient T cells and intrathymic progenitors that had survived conditioning. Over subsequent months, a decline in hyperexpanded clone frequencies was noted, and after one year, T-cell counts and TCRbeta diversity were mostly ascribed to newly produced T cells.

In the germline V gene, CDR1 corresponds to SGHRS and CDR2 to YFSETQ. Trimming takes 0 bases off V and 7 bases off J; junction bases not matched to a gene: 3. From the cysteine through the phenylalanine, the CDR3 covers 14 amino acids. Only the CDR3 DNA stays, 42 bases, in frame from base 1. The treatment or condition label corresponds to: allogeneic hematopoietic cell transplantation with graft depleted of TCRalphabeta T cells and CD19 B cells. Transplant recipients were children who received TCRalphabeta/CD19-depleted allogeneic hematopoietic cell grafts. Of note for this clonotype: What antigen it recognizes has not been identified. No much larger clone is present one base from it, and per-base qualities are unavailable.

The library was built by means of PCR. For sequencing, an Illumina HiSeq 2500 was employed. TCR library preparation used molecular barcoding, with unique molecular identifiers applied to normalize quantification of the TCRbeta repertoire. The public reads were reanalyzed by TCRdb: fastp trimming at Q25, MiXCR alignment, in-frame beta chains only. Under each unique CDR3 protein, matching rows form one entry showing the most common genes and DNA. The sample contains 600,000 to 800,000 distinct CDR3 sequences, about 12% of them found a single time. Of the sample, 0.75% to 0.85% falls within the top ten clones.

The source was PBMCs, collected before TCRalphabeta/CD19-depleted stem cell transplant. The clonotype originates from a girl aged 2 to 9 with congenital amegakaryocytic thrombocytopenia, due to receive a stem cell transplant. Recombination joined TRBV5-1 with TRBJ2-2; 7 middle bases align to TRBD2. The CDR3 protein: CASSLGREGGELFF. The DNA reads as follows: TGCGCCAGCAGCTTGGGCAGGGAGGGCGGGGAGCTGTTTTTT. Supplemented by the reference TRBV5-1 and TRBJ2-2 proteins around the CDR3, the complete variable domain is KAGVTQTPRYLIKTRGQQVTLSCSPISGHRSVSWYQQTPGQGLQFLFEYFSETQRNKGNFPGRFSGRQFSNSRSEMNVSTLELGDSALYLCASSLGREGGELFFGEGSRLTVL.